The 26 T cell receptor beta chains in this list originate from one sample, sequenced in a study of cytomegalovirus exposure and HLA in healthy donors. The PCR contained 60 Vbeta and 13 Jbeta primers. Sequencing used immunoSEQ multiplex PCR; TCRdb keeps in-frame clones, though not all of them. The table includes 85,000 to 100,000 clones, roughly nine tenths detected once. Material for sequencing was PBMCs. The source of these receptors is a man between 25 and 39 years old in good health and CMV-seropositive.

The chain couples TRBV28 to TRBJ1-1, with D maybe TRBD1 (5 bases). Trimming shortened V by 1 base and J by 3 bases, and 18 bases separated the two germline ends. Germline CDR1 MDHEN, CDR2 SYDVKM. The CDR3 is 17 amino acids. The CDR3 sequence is CASSLFPLSQGYTEAFF. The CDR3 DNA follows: TGTGCCAGCAGTTTATTCCCCCTAAGTCAGGGATACACTGAAGCTTTCTTT.

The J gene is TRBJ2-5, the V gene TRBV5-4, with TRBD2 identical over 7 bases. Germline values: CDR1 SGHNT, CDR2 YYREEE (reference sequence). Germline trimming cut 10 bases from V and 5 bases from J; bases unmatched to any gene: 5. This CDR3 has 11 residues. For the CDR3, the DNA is TGTGCCGGGGGGGTAGCTGAGACCCAGTACTTC. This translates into CAGGVAETQYF.

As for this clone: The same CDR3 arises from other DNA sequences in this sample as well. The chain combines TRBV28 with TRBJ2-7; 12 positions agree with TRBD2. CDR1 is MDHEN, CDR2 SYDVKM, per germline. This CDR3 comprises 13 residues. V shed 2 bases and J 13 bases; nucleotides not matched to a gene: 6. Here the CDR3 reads CASSLPTSGRGYF. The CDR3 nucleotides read TGTGCCAGCAGTTTACCGACTAGCGGGAGAGGTTACTTC.

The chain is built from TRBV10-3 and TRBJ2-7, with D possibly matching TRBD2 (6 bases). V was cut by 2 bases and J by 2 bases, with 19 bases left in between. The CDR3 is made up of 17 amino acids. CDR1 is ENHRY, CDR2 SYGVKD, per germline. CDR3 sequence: CAISEALGREHAYEQYF. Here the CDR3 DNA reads TGTGCCATCAGTGAGGCCCTTGGGCGGGAACACGCCTACGAGCAGTACTTC.

CDR3 DNA sequence: TGTGCCAGCAGCGAACTAGCGAGCTCCTACAATGAGCAGTTCTTC. Protein product: CASSELASSYNEQFF. The chain combines TRBV6-4 with TRBJ2-1, with 7 bases fitting TRBD2. The CDR3 has 15 amino acids. Germline V gene data show CDR1 as MRHNA and CDR2 as SNTAGT. Trimming took 6 bases from V and 0 from J; bases not matched to a gene: 5.

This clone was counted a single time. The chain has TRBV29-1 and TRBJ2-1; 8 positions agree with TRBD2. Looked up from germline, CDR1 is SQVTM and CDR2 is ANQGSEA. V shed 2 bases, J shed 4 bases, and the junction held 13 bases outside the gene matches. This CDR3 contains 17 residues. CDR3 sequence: CSVEPQRTSRSYNEQFF. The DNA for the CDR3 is TGCAGCGTTGAACCGCAAAGGACTAGCAGGTCTTACAATGAGCAGTTCTTC.

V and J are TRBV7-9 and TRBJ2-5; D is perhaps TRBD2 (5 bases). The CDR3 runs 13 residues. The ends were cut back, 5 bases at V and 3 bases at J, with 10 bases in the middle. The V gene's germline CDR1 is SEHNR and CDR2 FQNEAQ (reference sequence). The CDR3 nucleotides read TGTGCCAGCAGCCACAGCGGTGAAGAGACCCAGTACTTC. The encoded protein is CASSHSGEETQYF.

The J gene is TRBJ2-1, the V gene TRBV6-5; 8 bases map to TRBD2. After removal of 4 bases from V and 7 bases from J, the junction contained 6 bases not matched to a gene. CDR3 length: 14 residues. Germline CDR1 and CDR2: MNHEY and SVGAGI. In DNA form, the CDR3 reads TGTGCCAGCAGTTCCGCCGGGACTAGAAATGAGCAGTTCTTC. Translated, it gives CASSSAGTRNEQFF.

The CDR3 protein is CASSFGSPGNQPQHF. The CDR3, as DNA: TGTGCCAGCAGTTTTGGGAGCCCGGGCAATCAGCCCCAGCATTTT. The rearrangement links TRBV28 to TRBJ1-5; D is unclear. This CDR3 is built from 15 residues. Trimming took 3 bases from V and 2 from J, leaving 11 bases between them. Germline CDR1 MDHEN, CDR2 SYDVKM.

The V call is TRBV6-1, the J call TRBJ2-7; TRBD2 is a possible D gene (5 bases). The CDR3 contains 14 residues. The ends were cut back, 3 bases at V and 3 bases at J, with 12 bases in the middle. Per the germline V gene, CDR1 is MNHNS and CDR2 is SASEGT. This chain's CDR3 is CASSEGSGLYEQYF. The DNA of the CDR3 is TGTGCCAGCAGTGAGGGCAGTGGACTCTACGAGCAGTACTTC.

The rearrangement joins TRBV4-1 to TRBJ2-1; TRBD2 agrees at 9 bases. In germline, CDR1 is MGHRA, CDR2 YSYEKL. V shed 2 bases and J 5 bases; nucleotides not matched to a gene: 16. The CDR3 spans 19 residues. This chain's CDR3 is CASSQPEGTLAGLNNEQFF. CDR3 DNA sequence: TGCGCCAGCAGCCAACCAGAGGGGACTCTAGCGGGGCTTAACAATGAGCAGTTCTTC.

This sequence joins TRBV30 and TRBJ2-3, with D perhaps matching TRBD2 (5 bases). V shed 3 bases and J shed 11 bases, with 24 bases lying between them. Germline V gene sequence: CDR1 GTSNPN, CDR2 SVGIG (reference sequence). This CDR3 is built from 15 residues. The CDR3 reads CAWSPIPGLGQKQYF. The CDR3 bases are TGTGCCTGGAGCCCCATCCCGGGATTGGGTCAGAAGCAGTATTTT.

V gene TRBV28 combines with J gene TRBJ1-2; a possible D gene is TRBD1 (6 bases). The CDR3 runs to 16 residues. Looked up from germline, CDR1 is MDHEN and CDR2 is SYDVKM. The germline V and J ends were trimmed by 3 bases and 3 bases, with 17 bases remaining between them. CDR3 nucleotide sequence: TGTGCCAGCAGTTTGGACCCTAGGGGGGGTGACTATGGCTACACCTTC. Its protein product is CASSLDPRGGDYGYTF.

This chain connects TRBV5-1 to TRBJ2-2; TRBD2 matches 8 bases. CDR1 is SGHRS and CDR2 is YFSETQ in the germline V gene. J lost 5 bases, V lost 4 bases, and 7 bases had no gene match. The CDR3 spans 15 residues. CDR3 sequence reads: CASSPGTRGTGELFF. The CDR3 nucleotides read TGCGCCAGCAGCCCAGGGACTAGGGGGACCGGGGAGCTGTTTTTT. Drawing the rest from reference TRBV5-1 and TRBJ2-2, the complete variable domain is KAGVTQTPRYLIKTRGQQVTLSCSPISGHRSVSWYQQTPGQGLQFLFEYFSETQRNKGNFPGRFSGRQFSNSRSEMNVSTLELGDSALYLCASSPGTRGTGELFFGEGSRLTVL.

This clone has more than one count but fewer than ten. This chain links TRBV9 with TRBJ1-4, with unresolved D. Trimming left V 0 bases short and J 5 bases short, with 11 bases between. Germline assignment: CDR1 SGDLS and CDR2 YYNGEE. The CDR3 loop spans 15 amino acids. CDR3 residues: CASSVGGTLNEKLFF. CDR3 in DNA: TGTGCCAGCAGCGTAGGTGGCACATTGAATGAAAAACTGTTTTTT. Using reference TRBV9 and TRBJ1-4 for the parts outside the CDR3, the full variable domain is DSGVTQTPKHLITATGQRVTLRCSPRSGDLSVYWYQQSLDQGLQFLIQYYNGEERAKGNILERFSAQQFPDLHSELNLSSLELGDSALYFCASSVGGTLNEKLFFGSGTQLSVL.

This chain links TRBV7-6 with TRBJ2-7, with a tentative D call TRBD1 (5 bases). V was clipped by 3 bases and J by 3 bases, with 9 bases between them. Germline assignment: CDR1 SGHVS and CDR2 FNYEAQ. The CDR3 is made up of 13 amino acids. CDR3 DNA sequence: TGTGCCAGCAGCTTGTTCAGGGACTACGAGCAGTACTTC. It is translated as CASSLFRDYEQYF.

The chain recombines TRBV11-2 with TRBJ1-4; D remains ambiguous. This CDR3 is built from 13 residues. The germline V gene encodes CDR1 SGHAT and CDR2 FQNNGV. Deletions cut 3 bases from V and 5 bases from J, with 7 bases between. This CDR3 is CASSFRSNEKLFF. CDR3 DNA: TGTGCCAGCAGCTTTCGGTCCAATGAAAAACTGTTTTTT. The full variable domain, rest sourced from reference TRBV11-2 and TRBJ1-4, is EAGVAQSPRYKIIEKRQSVAFWCNPISGHATLYWYQQILGQGPKLLIQFQNNGVVDDSQLPKDRFSAERLKGVDSTLKIQPAKLEDSAVYLCASSFRSNEKLFFGSGTQLSVL.

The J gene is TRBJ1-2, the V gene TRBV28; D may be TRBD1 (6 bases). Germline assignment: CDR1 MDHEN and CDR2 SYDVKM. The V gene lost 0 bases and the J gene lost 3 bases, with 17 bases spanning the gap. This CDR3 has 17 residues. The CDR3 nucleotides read TGTGCCAGCAGTTTATGGCGGACAGAGGCTATGGACTATGGCTACACCTTC. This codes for CASSLWRTEAMDYGYTF.

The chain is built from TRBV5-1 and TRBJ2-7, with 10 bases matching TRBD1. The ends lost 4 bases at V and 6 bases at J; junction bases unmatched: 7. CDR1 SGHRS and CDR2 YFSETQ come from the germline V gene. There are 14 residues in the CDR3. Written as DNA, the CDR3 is TGCGCCAGCAGCCAAGGGACAGGGGCGATCGAGCAGTACTTC. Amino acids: CASSQGTGAIEQYF.

This CDR3 reads CASNPGQGPDTQYF. In DNA, the CDR3 is TGTGCCAGTAACCCGGGACAGGGACCAGATACGCAGTATTTT. The J gene is TRBJ2-3, the V gene TRBV19; the match to TRBD1 covers 9 bases. Germline assignment: CDR1 LNHDA and CDR2 SQIVND (reference sequence). The CDR3 has 14 amino acids. The J segment lost 4 bases and the V segment lost 7 bases, leaving 6 bases of the junction unmatched.

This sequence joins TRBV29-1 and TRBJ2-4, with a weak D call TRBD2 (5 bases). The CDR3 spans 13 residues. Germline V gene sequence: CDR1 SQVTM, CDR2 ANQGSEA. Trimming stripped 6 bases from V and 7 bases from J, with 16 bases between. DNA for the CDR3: TGCAGCGTGACGGGGATTTTTGGGAACATTCAGTACTTC. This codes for CSVTGIFGNIQYF. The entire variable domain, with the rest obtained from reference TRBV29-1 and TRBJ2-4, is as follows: SAVISQKPSRDICQRGTSLTIQCQVDSQVTMMFWYRQQPGQSLTLIATANQGSEATYESGFVIDKFPISRPNLTFSTLTVSNMSPEDSSIYLCSVTGIFGNIQYFGAGTRLSVL.

The CDR3 here is CATRTGLDNQPQHF. The CDR3 coding sequence is TGTGCCACCCGGACAGGGCTTGACAATCAGCCCCAGCATTTT. V gene TRBV10-3 combines with J gene TRBJ1-5; 8 nucleotides match TRBD1. The CDR3 is made up of 14 amino acids. Per the germline V gene, CDR1 is ENHRY and CDR2 is SYGVKD. Trimming at V came to 10 bases and at J to 3 bases, leaving 8 bases not matched to a gene.

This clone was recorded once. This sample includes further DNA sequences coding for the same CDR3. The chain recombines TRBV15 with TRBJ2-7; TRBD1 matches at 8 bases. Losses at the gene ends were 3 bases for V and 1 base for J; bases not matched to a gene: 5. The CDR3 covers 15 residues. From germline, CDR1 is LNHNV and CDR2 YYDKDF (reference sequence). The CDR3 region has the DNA TGTGCCACCAGCAGGGCCGGGACAGGATCCTACGAGCAGTACTTC. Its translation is CATSRAGTGSYEQYF.

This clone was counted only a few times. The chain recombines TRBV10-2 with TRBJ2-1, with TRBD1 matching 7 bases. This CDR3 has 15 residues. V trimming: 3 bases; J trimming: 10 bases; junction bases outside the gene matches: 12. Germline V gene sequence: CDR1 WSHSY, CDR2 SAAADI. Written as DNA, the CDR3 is TGCGCCAGCAGTGAATTAGGCAGGGGGTCATGGGAGCAGTTCTTC. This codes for CASSELGRGSWEQFF.

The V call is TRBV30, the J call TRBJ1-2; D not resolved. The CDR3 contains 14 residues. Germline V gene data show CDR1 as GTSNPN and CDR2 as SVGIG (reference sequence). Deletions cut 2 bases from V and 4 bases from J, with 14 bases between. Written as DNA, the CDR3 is TGTGCCTGGAGTCTCTGGGGAGGTTCCTATGGCTACACCTTC. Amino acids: CAWSLWGGSYGYTF. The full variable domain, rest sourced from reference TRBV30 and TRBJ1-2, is SQTIHQWPATLVQPVGSPLSLECTVEGTSNPNLYWYRQAAGRGLQLLFYSVGIGQISSEVPQNLSASRPQDRQFILSSKKLLLSDSGFYLCAWSLWGGSYGYTFGSGTRLTVV.

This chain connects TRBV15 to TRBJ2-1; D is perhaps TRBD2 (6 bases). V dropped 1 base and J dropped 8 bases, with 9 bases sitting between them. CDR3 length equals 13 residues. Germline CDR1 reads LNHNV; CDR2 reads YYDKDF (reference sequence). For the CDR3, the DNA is TGTGCCACCAGCAGAGGACTAGGCGATGAGCAGTTCTTC. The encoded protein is CATSRGLGDEQFF.